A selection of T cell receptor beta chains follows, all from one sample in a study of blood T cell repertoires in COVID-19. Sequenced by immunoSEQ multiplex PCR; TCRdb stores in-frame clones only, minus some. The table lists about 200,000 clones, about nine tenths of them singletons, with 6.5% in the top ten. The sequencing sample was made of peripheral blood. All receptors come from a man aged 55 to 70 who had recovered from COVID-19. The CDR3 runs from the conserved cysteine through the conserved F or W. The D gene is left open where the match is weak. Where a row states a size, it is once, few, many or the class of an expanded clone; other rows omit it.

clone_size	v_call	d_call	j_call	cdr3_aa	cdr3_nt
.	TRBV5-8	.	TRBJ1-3	CASSLVNRNTIYF	TGTGCCAGCAGCTTGGTAAATCGGAACACCATATATTTT
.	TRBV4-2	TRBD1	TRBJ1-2	CASSQDGQGAGYGYTF	TGTGCCAGCAGCCAAGACGGGCAGGGGGCGGGCTATGGCTACACCTTC
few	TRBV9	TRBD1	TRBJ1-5	CASSPEGGAGQPQHF	TGTGCCAGCAGCCCGGAAGGGGGCGCAGGGCAGCCCCAGCATTTT
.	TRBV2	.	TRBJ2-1	CASSEGRGGNEQFF	TGTGCCAGCAGTGAGGGGAGAGGGGGCAATGAGCAGTTCTTC
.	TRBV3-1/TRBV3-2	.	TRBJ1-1	CASSQRGGVAFF	TGTGCCAGCAGCCAAAGAGGGGGGGTGGCTTTCTTT
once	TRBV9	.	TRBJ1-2	CASSALINYGYTF	TGTGCCAGCAGCGCCCTTATAAACTATGGCTACACCTTC
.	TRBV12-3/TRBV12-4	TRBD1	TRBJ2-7	CASSLDREYEQYF	TGTGCCAGCAGCCTGGACAGGGAGTACGAGCAGTACTTC
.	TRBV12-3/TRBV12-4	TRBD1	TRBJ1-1	CASRSQGAGAFF	TGTGCCAGCAGATCCCAGGGGGCCGGGGCTTTCTTT
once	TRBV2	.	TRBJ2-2	CASDRDTGELFF	TGTGCCAGTGACAGAGACACCGGGGAGCTGTTTTTT
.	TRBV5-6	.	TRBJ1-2	CASSLREFYGYTF	TGTGCCAGCAGCTTGCGGGAGTTCTATGGCTACACCTTC
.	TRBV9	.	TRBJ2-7	CASSVRQGGEQYF	TGTGCCAGCAGCGTACGACAGGGAGGCGAGCAGTACTTC
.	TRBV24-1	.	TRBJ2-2	CATSASAGWNTGELFF	TGTGCCACCAGCGCCTCCGCAGGGTGGAACACCGGGGAGCTGTTTTTT
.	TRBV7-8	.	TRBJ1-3	CASSLGAGTGGNTIYF	TGTGCCAGCAGCCTAGGGGCAGGGACTGGCGGAAACACCATATATTTT
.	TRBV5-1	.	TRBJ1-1	CASSFGQIFEAFF	TGCGCCAGCAGCTTTGGACAGATATTTGAAGCTTTCTTT
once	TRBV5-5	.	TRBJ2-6	CASRGVIGANVLTF	TGTGCCAGCAGAGGGGTAATTGGGGCCAACGTCCTGACTTTC
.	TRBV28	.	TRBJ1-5	CASSLSQESNQPQHF	TGTGCCAGCAGTTTATCACAGGAGAGCAATCAGCCCCAGCATTTT
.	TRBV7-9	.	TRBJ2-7	CASSFAYEQYF	TGTGCCAGCAGCTTCGCCTACGAGCAGTACTTC
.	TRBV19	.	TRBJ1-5	CASSILIESNQPQHF	TGTGCCAGTAGTATATTAATAGAGAGCAATCAGCCCCAGCATTTT
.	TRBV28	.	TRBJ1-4	CASTETGGTNEKLFF	TGTGCCAGCACTGAGACCGGGGGAACTAATGAAAAACTGTTTTTT
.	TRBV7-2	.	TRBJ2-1	CASISHQRGNEQFF	TGTGCCAGCATCTCTCATCAGCGTGGCAATGAGCAGTTCTTC
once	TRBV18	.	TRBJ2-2	CASSPFGGASTGELFF	TGTGCCAGCTCACCATTTGGAGGGGCGTCCACCGGGGAGCTGTTTTTT
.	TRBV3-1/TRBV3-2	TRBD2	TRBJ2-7	CASSPPGGLAGGNEQYF	TGTGCCAGCAGCCCCCCCGGGGGACTAGCGGGAGGGAACGAGCAGTACTTC
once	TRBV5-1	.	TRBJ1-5	CASSFNYGQPQHF	TGCGCCAGCAGCTTTAACTATGGTCAGCCCCAGCATTTT
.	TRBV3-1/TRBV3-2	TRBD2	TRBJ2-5	CASSQGKRAGGLETQYF	TGTGCCAGCAGCCAAGGAAAGCGAGCGGGGGGGCTTGAGACCCAGTACTTC
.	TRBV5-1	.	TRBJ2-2	CASSRETGELFF	TGCGCCAGCAGCCGGGAAACCGGGGAGCTGTTTTTT
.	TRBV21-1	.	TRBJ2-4	CASSGGTSGTPKNIQYF	TGTGCCAGCAGCGGGGGTACTAGCGGGACACCTAAAAACATTCAGTACTTC
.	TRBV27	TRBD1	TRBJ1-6	CASSLSASGTANSPLHF	TGTGCCAGCAGTTTATCGGCATCCGGGACAGCAAATTCACCCCTCCACTTT
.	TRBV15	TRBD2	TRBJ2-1	CATSRDITSGNNEQFF	TGTGCCACCAGCAGAGATATTACTAGCGGGAACAATGAGCAGTTCTTC
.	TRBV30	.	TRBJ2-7	CAWSSGSSYEQYF	TGTGCCTGGAGTTCCGGGTCCTCCTACGAGCAGTACTTC
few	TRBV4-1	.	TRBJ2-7	CASSQEPAREQYF	TGCGCCAGCAGCCAAGAACCAGCTAGGGAGCAGTACTTC
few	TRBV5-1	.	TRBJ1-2	CASGRNDEGSGYTF	TGCGCCAGCGGGCGGAACGATGAAGGGAGTGGCTACACCTTC
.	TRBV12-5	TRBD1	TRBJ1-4	CASGTGTGGEKLFF	TGTGCTAGTGGAACCGGGACAGGGGGTGAAAAACTGTTTTTT
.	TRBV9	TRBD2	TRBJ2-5	CASSRYGGAQETQYF	TGTGCCAGCAGCCGCTACGGGGGGGCCCAAGAGACCCAGTACTTC
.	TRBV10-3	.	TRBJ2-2	CAIRPAPGAGELFF	TGTGCCATCAGGCCCGCACCCGGGGCCGGGGAGCTGTTTTTT
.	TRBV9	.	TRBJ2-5	CASSVIPKETQYF	TGTGCCAGCAGCGTAATCCCCAAAGAGACCCAGTACTTC
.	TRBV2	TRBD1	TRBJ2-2	CASRDRVTGELFF	TGTGCCAGCAGGGACAGGGTCACCGGGGAGCTGTTTTTT
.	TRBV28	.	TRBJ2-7	CASSLVAGLNEQYF	TGTGCCAGCAGTTTAGTAGCTGGGTTGAACGAGCAGTACTTC
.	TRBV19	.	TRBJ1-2	CASRQAPSF	TGTGCCAGTCGGCAGGCCCCCTCATTC
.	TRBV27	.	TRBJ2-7	CASSFHRTSGTYEQYF	TGTGCCAGCAGTTTTCATCGAACCTCGGGTACCTACGAGCAGTACTTC
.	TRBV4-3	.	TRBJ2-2	CASSRDQGTGELFF	TGCGCCAGCAGCCGAGATCAGGGAACCGGGGAGCTGTTTTTT
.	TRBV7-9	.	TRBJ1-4	CASSPTGVANEKLFF	TGTGCCAGCAGCCCCACGGGGGTTGCTAATGAAAAACTGTTTTTT
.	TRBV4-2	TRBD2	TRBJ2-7	CASSREGLAGGYEQYF	TGTGCCAGCAGTCGAGAAGGACTAGCGGGAGGCTACGAGCAGTACTTC
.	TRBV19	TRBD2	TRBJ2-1	CASSDYRLAGYNEQFF	TGTGCCAGTAGTGATTACCGACTAGCGGGATATAATGAGCAGTTCTTC
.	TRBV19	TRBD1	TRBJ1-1	CASSIPGQSYGAFF	TGTGCCAGTAGTATACCGGGACAGTCTTATGGAGCTTTCTTT